The rows below give T cell receptor beta chains drawn from one sample of a study of metastatic and nonmetastatic thyroid tumors. MiXCR reprocessed the PCR reads for TCRdb. This table holds over 55,000 clones, roughly 30% found once. Sequenced sample: blood. These receptors were collected from a female donor with papillary thyroid cancer or a benign thyroid nodule (not recorded which). Some clones in this sample may be carry-over from other donors' samples. The CDR3 runs from the conserved cysteine through the conserved F or W. D genes are given only for firm matches. Expanded clones get a size class; other rows say once, few or many, or leave the size out.

clone size: .
V gene: TRBV28
J gene: TRBJ1-5
D gene: .
CDR3 protein: CASNTGSGNQPQHF
CDR3 DNA: TGTGCCAGCAATACAGGGTCGGGCAATCAGCCCCAGCATTTT

clone size: few
V gene: TRBV6-2/TRBV6-3
J gene: TRBJ1-2
D gene: TRBD1
CDR3 protein: CASSRYRDSYGYTF
CDR3 DNA: TGTGCCAGCAGTCGTTACCGGGACAGCTATGGCTACACCTTC

clone size: few
V gene: TRBV25-1
J gene: TRBJ2-5
D gene: .
CDR3 protein: CASSEYSASQDTQYF
CDR3 DNA: TGTGCCAGCAGTGAATATTCCGCATCCCAAGATACCCAGTACTTC

clone size: .
V gene: TRBV19
J gene: TRBJ2-3
D gene: TRBD2
CDR3 protein: CASTRGGRATDTQYF
CDR3 DNA: TGTGCCAGTACCCGGGGCGGGAGGGCCACTGATACGCAGTATTTT

clone size: few
V gene: TRBV28
J gene: TRBJ1-1
D gene: .
CDR3 protein: CASSMQNTEAFF
CDR3 DNA: TGTGCCAGCAGTATGCAGAACACTGAAGCTTTCTTT

clone size: .
V gene: TRBV30
J gene: TRBJ2-2
D gene: TRBD2
CDR3 protein: CAWASGSNTGELFF
CDR3 DNA: TGTGCCTGGGCTAGCGGGTCGAACACCGGGGAGCTGTTTTTT

clone size: medium-sized
V gene: TRBV6-1
J gene: TRBJ2-3
D gene: .
CDR3 protein: CASSEPDRIRTDTQYF
CDR3 DNA: TGTGCCAGCAGTGAACCCGACAGGATTCGGACAGATACGCAGTATTTT

clone size: .
V gene: TRBV5-1
J gene: TRBJ2-2
D gene: .
CDR3 protein: CASRPPGLRTTGELFF
CDR3 DNA: TGCGCCAGCAGACCCCCAGGTCTCCGAACCACCGGGGAGCTGTTTTTT

clone size: few
V gene: TRBV2
J gene: TRBJ2-5
D gene: .
CDR3 protein: CASAMGGGTQYF
CDR3 DNA: TGTGCCAGCGCAATGGGGGGCGGGACCCAGTACTTC

clone size: .
V gene: TRBV19
J gene: TRBJ2-3
D gene: .
CDR3 protein: CASSIGPTDTQYF
CDR3 DNA: TGTGCCAGTAGTATTGGACCCACAGATACACAGTATTTT

clone size: few
V gene: TRBV7-2
J gene: TRBJ2-7
D gene: .
CDR3 protein: CASSPSGSPYEQYF
CDR3 DNA: TGTGCCAGCAGCCCCTCGGGATCGCCCTACGAGCAGTACTTC

clone size: .
V gene: TRBV11-2
J gene: TRBJ2-7
D gene: .
CDR3 protein: CASSPTGYEQYF
CDR3 DNA: TGTGCCAGCAGCCCGACAGGTTACGAGCAGTACTTC

clone size: .
V gene: TRBV20-1
J gene: TRBJ1-6
D gene: .
CDR3 protein: CSARDALYGGADSPLHF
CDR3 DNA: TGCAGTGCTAGAGATGCCCTTTATGGGGGGGCAGATTCACCCCTCCACTTT

clone size: .
V gene: TRBV4-1
J gene: TRBJ1-1
D gene: .
CDR3 protein: CASSQEEDTEAFF
CDR3 DNA: TGCGCCAGCAGCCAAGAGGAGGACACTGAAGCTTTCTTT

clone size: .
V gene: TRBV10-1
J gene: TRBJ1-1
D gene: .
CDR3 protein: CASRVSFNTEAFF
CDR3 DNA: TGCGCCAGCAGGGTAAGCTTTAACACTGAAGCTTTCTTT

clone size: .
V gene: TRBV3-1
J gene: TRBJ2-7
D gene: TRBD1
CDR3 protein: CASSPGTGAYEQYF
CDR3 DNA: TGTGCCAGCAGCCCTGGGACAGGGGCCTACGAGCAGTACTTC

clone size: .
V gene: TRBV7-3
J gene: TRBJ2-2
D gene: .
CDR3 protein: CASSLTVVSPGELFF
CDR3 DNA: TGTGCCAGCAGCTTAACTGTGGTATCTCCCGGGGAGCTGTTTTTT

clone size: .
V gene: TRBV9
J gene: TRBJ1-2
D gene: .
CDR3 protein: CASSADDPVNYGYTF
CDR3 DNA: TGTGCCAGCAGCGCAGACGACCCAGTTAACTATGGCTACACCTTC

clone size: .
V gene: TRBV20-1
J gene: TRBJ1-5
D gene: .
CDR3 protein: CSARILLRQPQHF
CDR3 DNA: TGCAGTGCTAGAATACTCCTACGGCAGCCCCAGCATTTT

clone size: few
V gene: TRBV6-5
J gene: TRBJ1-4
D gene: .
CDR3 protein: CASSYSARRDEKLFF
CDR3 DNA: TGTGCCAGCAGTTACTCGGCCAGACGGGATGAAAAACTGTTTTTT

clone size: .
V gene: TRBV6-1
J gene: TRBJ1-2
D gene: TRBD1
CDR3 protein: CAARDSDNYGYTF
CDR3 DNA: TGTGCCGCTCGGGACAGCGATAACTATGGCTACACCTTC

clone size: few
V gene: TRBV5-6
J gene: TRBJ2-3
D gene: TRBD2
CDR3 protein: CASSGPALAGRYF
CDR3 DNA: TGTGCCAGCAGCGGCCCAGCGCTAGCGGGACGGTATTTT